The 27 T cell receptor beta chains below come from one sample, sequenced in a study of T cell responses to AZD1222 COVID-19 vaccine. Profiled with immunoSEQ multiplex PCR; TCRdb holds only in-frame clones, not every one. The data show some 160,000 clones, roughly 93% seen once. The sample in question was peripheral blood, obtained on day 0 of AZD1222 vaccination. The receptors here all came from an adult in good health.

The chain combines TRBV5-1 with TRBJ1-6; TRBD1 matches at 9 bases. CDR3 size: 16 residues. With V trimmed by 0 bases and J by 4 bases, 2 bases remained unmatched. Germline-derived CDR1 and CDR2 are SGHRS and YFSETQ. The CDR3 bases are TGCGCCAGCAGCTTGGAGGGACAGGGTTATAATTCACCCCTCCACTTT. Protein: CASSLEGQGYNSPLHF. The whole variable domain, filled in from reference TRBV5-1 and TRBJ1-6, reads KAGVTQTPRYLIKTRGQQVTLSCSPISGHRSVSWYQQTPGQGLQFLFEYFSETQRNKGNFPGRFSGRQFSNSRSEMNVSTLELGDSALYLCASSLEGQGYNSPLHFGNGTRLTVT.

This sequence joins TRBV3-1 (or the pseudogene TRBV3-2) and TRBJ1-2, with a weak D call TRBD1 (6 bases). The V gene lost 0 bases and the J gene lost 8 bases, with 16 bases spanning the gap. The CDR3 is made up of 15 amino acids. The germline V gene has CDR1 LGHDT and CDR2 YNNKEL (reference sequence). CDR3 coding DNA: TGTGCCAGCAGCCAAGAAGGGGGGATGTCGCGAGGCTACACCTTC. Residues: CASSQEGGMSRGYTF.

The chain joins TRBV5-1 to TRBJ1-2; 8 bases map to TRBD1. V gave up 1 base and J gave up 8 bases; unmatched junction bases: 7. The CDR3 contains 14 residues. The germline V gene has CDR1 SGHRS and CDR2 YFSETQ. The CDR3 protein is CASSLSGTGGGYTF. CDR3 nucleotide sequence: TGCGCCAGCAGCTTGTCCGGGACAGGCGGCGGCTACACCTTC.

The V gene is TRBV6-1, the J gene TRBJ2-6; TRBD1 is a possible D gene (6 bases). Germline V gives CDR1 MNHNS, CDR2 SASEGT. Trimming removed 1 base from V and 18 bases from J, with 22 bases in between. This CDR3 region has 15 residues. CDR3 sequence: CASSEGWGHQNLETF. DNA of the CDR3: TGTGCCAGCAGTGAAGGATGGGGACACCAAAACTTGGAGACTTTC.

The CDR3 here is CASSIAAGGSSYNEQFF. The CDR3 DNA is TGTGCCAGTAGTATAGCCGCAGGGGGCAGCTCCTACAATGAGCAGTTCTTC. The chain is built from TRBV19 and TRBJ2-1; 8 nucleotides match TRBD1. Trimming took 1 base from V and 0 from J; bases not matched to a gene: 5. The germline gives CDR1 LNHDA, CDR2 SQIVND (reference sequence). The CDR3 is 17 amino acids.

The J gene is TRBJ1-5, the V gene TRBV6-2 or TRBV6-3, with 9 bases aligning to TRBD1. This CDR3 region has 15 residues. The germline V gene encodes CDR1 MNHEY and CDR2 SVGEGT. V trimming: 2 bases; J trimming: 6 bases; junction bases outside the gene matches: 5. CDR3 loop: CASSYRTGVSQPQHF. The CDR3 DNA follows: TGTGCCAGCAGTTACCGGACAGGGGTTAGTCAGCCCCAGCATTTT.

V gene TRBV4-2 combines with J gene TRBJ1-3; D unresolved. This CDR3 contains 15 residues. CDR1 LGHNA and CDR2 YNFKEQ come from the germline V gene. Trimming shortened V by 5 bases and J by 0 bases, and 11 bases separated the two germline ends. The CDR3, as DNA: TGTGCCAGCAGCTGGGAGGTGGGCTCTGGAAACACCATATATTTT. It translates to CASSWEVGSGNTIYF.

The sample holds one count of this clone. The chain carries TRBV19 and TRBJ1-5; D may be TRBD1 (5 bases). The CDR3 has 16 amino acids. CDR1 and CDR2 (germline): LNHDA, SQIVND (reference sequence). The V end lost 4 bases, the J end lost 1 base, and 14 bases lay between the germline ends. The CDR3 DNA follows: TGTGCCAGTAGTACACACAGGAGACTCAGCAATCAGCCCCAGCATTTT. Protein: CASSTHRRLSNQPQHF.

V is TRBV6-5 and J is TRBJ2-2, with D uncertain. V lost 7 bases, J lost 2 bases, and 8 bases lay in between. The CDR3 spans 13 residues. Germline lookup yields CDR1 MNHEY and CDR2 SVGAGI. In DNA form, the CDR3 reads TGTGCCAGCACCTTACATAACACCGGGGAGCTGTTTTTT. It translates to CASTLHNTGELFF.

V and J are TRBV27 and TRBJ2-1; weak D call: TRBD1 (5 bases). CDR1 is MNHEY and CDR2 is SMNVEV in the germline V gene (reference sequence). The germline V and J ends were trimmed by 0 bases and 7 bases, with 10 bases remaining between them. The CDR3 sequence is 14 residues long. The CDR3 is CASSLSGRDNEQFF. The CDR3 DNA reads as TGTGCCAGCAGTTTATCCGGCAGGGATAATGAGCAGTTCTTC.

V is TRBV19 and J is TRBJ2-5, with D maybe TRBD2 (7 bases). V gave up 0 bases and J gave up 5 bases, with 10 bases separating them. Germline CDR1 is LNHDA and CDR2 is SQIVND (reference sequence). There are 14 residues in the CDR3. The CDR3 bases are TGTGCCAGTAGTATAGATTCGGGGGGCGAGACCCAGTACTTC. It translates to CASSIDSGGETQYF.

The chain recombines TRBV27 with TRBJ1-6, with D possibly TRBD1 on 6 matching bases. The CDR3 is 16 amino acids. V was clipped by 7 bases and J by 8 bases, with 21 bases between them. In germline, CDR1 is MNHEY, CDR2 SMNVEV (reference sequence). CDR3 amino acids: CASTDQHRAWDSPLHF. In DNA, the CDR3 is TGTGCCAGCACCGACCAACACAGGGCTTGGGATTCACCCCTCCACTTT.

The gene calls are TRBV18 and TRBJ2-5; 8 bases are shared with TRBD1. There are 19 residues in the CDR3. Per germline, CDR1 KGHSH and CDR2 LQKENI. V lost 3 bases, J lost 5 bases, and 20 bases stayed unmatched. CDR3 residues: CASSPWAPIGQGGMETQYF. The CDR3 DNA is TGTGCCAGCTCACCTTGGGCCCCCATCGGACAGGGCGGGATGGAGACCCAGTACTTC.

This chain connects TRBV25-1 to TRBJ2-3; 8 nucleotides align to TRBD2. The ends lost 3 bases at V and 9 bases at J; junction bases unmatched: 11. Germline V lookup: CDR1 MGHDK, CDR2 SYGVNS. The CDR3 is 15 residues long. CDR3 region: CASSEERGFRSTQYF. Written as DNA, the CDR3 is TGTGCCAGCAGTGAGGAGCGGGGGTTTAGATCGACGCAGTATTTT. Supplemented by reference TRBV25-1 and TRBJ2-3, the full variable domain reads EADIYQTPRYLVIGTGKKITLECSQTMGHDKMYWYQQDPGMELHLIHYSYGVNSTEKGDLSSESTVSRIRTEHFPLTLESARPSHTSQYLCASSEERGFRSTQYFGPGTRLTVL.

CDR3 nucleotides: TGTGCCTCTACGCCCCGGGACACCACTCTGGCCCTCCACTTT. Its protein product is CASTPRDTTLALHF. The chain couples TRBV10-3 to TRBJ1-6; D is possibly TRBD1 (6 bases). Trimming took off 11 bases at V and 14 bases at J, with 25 bases between the two ends. The germline V gene has CDR1 ENHRY and CDR2 SYGVKD. This CDR3 contains 14 residues.

The chain joins TRBV6-4 to TRBJ1-1; 8 nucleotides agree with TRBD1. Germline CDR1 is MRHNA and CDR2 is SNTAGT. The CDR3 consists of 14 residues. Trimming took 3 bases from V and 4 from J; bases not matched to a gene: 4. The CDR3 DNA reads TGTGCCAGCAGTGAAGGACAGGGAAGCACTGAAGCTTTCTTT. This codes for CASSEGQGSTEAFF.

The CDR3 nucleotides are TGTGCCAGCTCACCGACAGGGGAAAACATTCAGTACTTC. Translating gives CASSPTGENIQYF. This sequence joins TRBV18 and TRBJ2-4; 8 bases fit TRBD1. J lost 5 bases, V lost 3 bases, and 0 bases had no gene match. CDR3 length: 13 residues. Germline V gene data show CDR1 as KGHSH and CDR2 as LQKENI.

J is TRBJ2-5 and V is TRBV4-3; weak D call: TRBD1 (5 bases). Germline V gene lookup returns CDR1 LGHNA and CDR2 YSLEER. This CDR3 is built from 14 residues. V lost 1 base and J lost 0, with 6 bases in between. For the CDR3, the DNA is TGCGCCAGCAGCCAAGGGACATACCAAGAGACCCAGTACTTC. This codes for CASSQGTYQETQYF.

The CDR3 protein is CASSERTGPYEQYF. CDR3 bases: TGTGCCAGCAGTGAACGGACAGGGCCCTACGAGCAGTACTTC. V gene TRBV6-1 combines with J gene TRBJ2-7; the match to TRBD1 covers 8 bases. Trimming removed 2 bases from V and 2 bases from J; junction bases left unmatched: 2. The CDR3 sequence is 14 residues long. CDR1 and CDR2 (germline): MNHNS, SASEGT.

In its sample, this clone was seen a few times. The chain uses TRBV20-1 and TRBJ2-7; D not resolved. Trimming took off 5 bases at V and 6 bases at J, with 11 bases between the two ends. This CDR3 contains 11 residues. CDR1 and CDR2 from the germline V gene are DFQATT and SNEGSKA (reference sequence). In DNA, the CDR3 is TGCAGTGCTGGGATTTTAGGCGAGCAGTACTTC. Its translation: CSAGILGEQYF.

The J gene is TRBJ2-7, the V gene TRBV11-3, with 10 bases aligning to TRBD2. V was clipped by 2 bases and J by 3 bases; unmatched bases: 4. CDR1 SGHNT and CDR2 YENEEA come from the germline V gene. The CDR3 runs to 15 residues. As DNA, the CDR3 is TGTGCCAGCAGCTTATTAGCGGGGGGAATCTACGAGCAGTACTTC. Translating gives CASSLLAGGIYEQYF.

The J gene is TRBJ2-5, the V gene TRBV18; no clear D. The CDR3 runs to 11 residues. Germline V gene lookup returns CDR1 KGHSH and CDR2 LQKENI. Between the trimmed V and J ends, which lost 1 base and 4 bases, there was a span of 1 base. In DNA form, the CDR3 reads TGTGCCAGCTCACCACTAGAGACCCAGTACTTC. This encodes CASSPLETQYF.

This sequence joins TRBV7-9 and TRBJ2-7; TRBD2 aligns across 8 bases. This CDR3 comprises 14 residues. The V and J ends lost 5 bases and 2 bases, in that order; junction bases with no gene match: 5. Germline V gene lookup returns CDR1 SEHNR and CDR2 FQNEAQ (reference sequence). The DNA of the CDR3 is TGTGCCAGCAGCCCTAGCGGGCGGACCTACGAGCAGTACTTC. Its translation: CASSPSGRTYEQYF.

The rearrangement joins TRBV3-1 (or the pseudogene TRBV3-2) to TRBJ1-2; 9 bases agree with TRBD1. V trimming: 1 base; J trimming: 7 bases; junction bases outside the gene matches: 4. Looked up from germline, CDR1 is LGHDT and CDR2 is YNNKEL (reference sequence). The CDR3 totals 14 residues. The CDR3 reads CASSQGTGVAGYTF. The CDR3 nucleotides read TGTGCCAGCAGCCAAGGGACAGGGGTGGCTGGCTACACCTTC.

This clone was picked up one time. The chain combines TRBV18 with TRBJ2-3; 9 bases line up with TRBD1. The CDR3 has 14 residues. Trimming at V came to 3 bases and at J to 6 bases, leaving 4 bases not matched to a gene. Germline assignment: CDR1 KGHSH and CDR2 LQKENI. DNA of the CDR3: TGTGCCAGCTCACCCCGGACAGGGGCGGATACGCAGTATTTT. Translating gives CASSPRTGADTQYF.

J is TRBJ1-5 and V is TRBV27; no definite D call. CDR1 and CDR2 from the germline V gene are MNHEY and SMNVEV (reference sequence). V lost 1 base, J lost 2 bases, and 9 bases lay in between. This CDR3 contains 15 residues. The DNA of the CDR3 is TGTGCCAGCAGTTTATGGGAGGATGGCAATCAGCCCCAGCATTTT. Protein: CASSLWEDGNQPQHF.

The V gene is TRBV9, the J gene TRBJ2-3; 8 positions match TRBD2. The J segment lost 0 bases and the V segment lost 3 bases, leaving 12 bases of the junction unmatched. Germline V gene lookup returns CDR1 SGDLS and CDR2 YYNGEE. This CDR3 comprises 18 residues. The CDR3 DNA follows: TGTGCCAGCAGCGCCCCGGTCAGGGCGGGGGGCAGCACAGATACGCAGTATTTT. Its translation: CASSAPVRAGGSTDTQYF.